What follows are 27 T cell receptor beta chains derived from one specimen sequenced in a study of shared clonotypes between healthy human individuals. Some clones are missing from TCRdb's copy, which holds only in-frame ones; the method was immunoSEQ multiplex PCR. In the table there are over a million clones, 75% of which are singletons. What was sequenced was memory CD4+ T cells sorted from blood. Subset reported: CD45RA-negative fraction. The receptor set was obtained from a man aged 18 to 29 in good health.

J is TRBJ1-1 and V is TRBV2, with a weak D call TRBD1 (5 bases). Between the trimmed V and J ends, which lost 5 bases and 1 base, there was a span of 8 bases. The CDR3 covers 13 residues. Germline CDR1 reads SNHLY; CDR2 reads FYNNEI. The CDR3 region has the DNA TGTGCCAGCAGTAGGGGCGCGAACACTGAAGCTTTCTTT. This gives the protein CASSRGANTEAFF.

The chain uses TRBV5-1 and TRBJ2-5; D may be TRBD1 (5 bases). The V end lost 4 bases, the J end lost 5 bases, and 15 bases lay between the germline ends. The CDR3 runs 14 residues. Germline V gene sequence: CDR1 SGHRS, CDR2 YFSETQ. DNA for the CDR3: TGCGCCAGCAGCCTGAGTCCCCCAGGGGAGACCCAGTACTTC. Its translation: CASSLSPPGETQYF. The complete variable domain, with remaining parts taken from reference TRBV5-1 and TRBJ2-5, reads KAGVTQTPRYLIKTRGQQVTLSCSPISGHRSVSWYQQTPGQGLQFLFEYFSETQRNKGNFPGRFSGRQFSNSRSEMNVSTLELGDSALYLCASSLSPPGETQYFGPGTRLLVL.

DNA for the CDR3: TGTGCCAGCTCCCAGAGAGGCAGCTCTGGGGCCAACGTCCTGACTTTC. Amino acids: CASSQRGSSGANVLTF. V gene TRBV9 combines with J gene TRBJ2-6; unclear D gene. The V gene lost 7 bases and the J gene lost 0 bases, with 14 bases spanning the gap. The germline V gene has CDR1 SGDLS and CDR2 YYNGEE. The CDR3 is 16 amino acids.

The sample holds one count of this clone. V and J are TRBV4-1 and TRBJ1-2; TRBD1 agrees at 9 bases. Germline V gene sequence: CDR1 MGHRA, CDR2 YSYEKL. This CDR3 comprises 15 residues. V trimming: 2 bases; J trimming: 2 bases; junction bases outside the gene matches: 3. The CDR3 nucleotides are TGCGCCAGCAGCCAATCCGGGACAGGGAACTATGGCTACACCTTC. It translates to CASSQSGTGNYGYTF.

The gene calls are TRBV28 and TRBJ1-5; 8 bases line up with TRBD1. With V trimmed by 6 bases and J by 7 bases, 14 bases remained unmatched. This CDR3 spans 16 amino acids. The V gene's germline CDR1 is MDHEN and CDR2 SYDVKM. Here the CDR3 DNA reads TGTGCCAGCAGAAAGATCGGACAGGGTGAGAGGCAGCCCCAGCATTTT. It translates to CASRKIGQGERQPQHF.

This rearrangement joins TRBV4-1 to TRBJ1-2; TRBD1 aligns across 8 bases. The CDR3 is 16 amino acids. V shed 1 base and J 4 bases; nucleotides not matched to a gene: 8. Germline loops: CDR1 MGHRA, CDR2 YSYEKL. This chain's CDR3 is CASSQGDRGLPYGYTF. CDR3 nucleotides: TGCGCCAGCAGCCAAGGTGACAGGGGACTACCCTATGGCTACACCTTC.

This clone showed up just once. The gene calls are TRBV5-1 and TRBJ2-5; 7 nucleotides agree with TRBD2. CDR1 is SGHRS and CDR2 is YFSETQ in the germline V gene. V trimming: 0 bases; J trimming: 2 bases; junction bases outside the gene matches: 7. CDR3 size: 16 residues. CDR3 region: CASSLAGLAEQETQYF. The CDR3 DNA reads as TGCGCCAGCAGCTTGGCCGGCCTAGCGGAACAAGAGACCCAGTACTTC.

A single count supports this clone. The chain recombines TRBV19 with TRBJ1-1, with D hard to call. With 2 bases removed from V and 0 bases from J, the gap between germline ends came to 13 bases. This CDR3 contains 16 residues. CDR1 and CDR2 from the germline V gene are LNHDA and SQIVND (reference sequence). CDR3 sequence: CASSIPLELMNTEAFF. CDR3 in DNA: TGTGCCAGTAGTATACCCCTCGAGCTCATGAACACTGAAGCTTTCTTT.

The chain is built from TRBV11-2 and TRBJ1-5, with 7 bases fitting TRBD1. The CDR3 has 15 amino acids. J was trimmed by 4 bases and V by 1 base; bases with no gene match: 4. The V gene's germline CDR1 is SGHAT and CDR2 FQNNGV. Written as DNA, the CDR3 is TGTGCCAGCAGCTTAGGGGGACAGTCGAATCAGCCCCAGCATTTT. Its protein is CASSLGGQSNQPQHF.

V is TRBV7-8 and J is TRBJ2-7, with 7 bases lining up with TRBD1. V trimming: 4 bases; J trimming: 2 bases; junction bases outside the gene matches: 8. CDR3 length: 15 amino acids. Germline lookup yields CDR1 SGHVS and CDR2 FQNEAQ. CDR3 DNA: TGTGCCAGCAGCTCGATAGGGGACAGCACCTACGAGCAGTACTTC. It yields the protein CASSSIGDSTYEQYF.

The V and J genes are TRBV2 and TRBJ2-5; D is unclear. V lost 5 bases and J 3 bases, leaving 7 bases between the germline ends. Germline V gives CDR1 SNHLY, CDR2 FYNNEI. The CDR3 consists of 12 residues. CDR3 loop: CASSSFKETQYF. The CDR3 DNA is TGTGCCAGCAGTTCGTTCAAAGAGACCCAGTACTTC.

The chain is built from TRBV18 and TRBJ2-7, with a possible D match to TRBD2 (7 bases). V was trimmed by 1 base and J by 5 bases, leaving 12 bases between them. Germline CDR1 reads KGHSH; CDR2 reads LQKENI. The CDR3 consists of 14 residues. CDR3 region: CASSPRSGDNEQYF. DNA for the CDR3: TGTGCCAGCTCACCACGGAGCGGGGACAACGAGCAGTACTTC.

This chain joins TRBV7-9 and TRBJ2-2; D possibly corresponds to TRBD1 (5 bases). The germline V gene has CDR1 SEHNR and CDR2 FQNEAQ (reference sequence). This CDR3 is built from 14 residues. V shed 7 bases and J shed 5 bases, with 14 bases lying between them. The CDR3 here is CASTKDKRTGELFF. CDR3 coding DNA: TGTGCCAGCACCAAGGACAAGAGGACCGGGGAGCTGTTTTTT.

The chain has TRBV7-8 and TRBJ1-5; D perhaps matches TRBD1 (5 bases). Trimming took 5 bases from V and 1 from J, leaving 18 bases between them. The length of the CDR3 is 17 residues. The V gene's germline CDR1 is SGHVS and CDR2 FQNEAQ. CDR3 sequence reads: CASSPTVAGGSNQPQHF. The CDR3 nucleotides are TGTGCCAGCAGCCCGACCGTGGCCGGGGGAAGCAATCAGCCCCAGCATTTT.

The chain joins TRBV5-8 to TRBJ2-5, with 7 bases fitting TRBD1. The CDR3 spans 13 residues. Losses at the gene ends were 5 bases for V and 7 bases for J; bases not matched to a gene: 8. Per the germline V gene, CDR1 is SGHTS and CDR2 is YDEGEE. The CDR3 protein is CASRRQGSGTQYF. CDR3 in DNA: TGTGCCAGCAGGAGACAGGGCAGCGGGACCCAGTACTTC.

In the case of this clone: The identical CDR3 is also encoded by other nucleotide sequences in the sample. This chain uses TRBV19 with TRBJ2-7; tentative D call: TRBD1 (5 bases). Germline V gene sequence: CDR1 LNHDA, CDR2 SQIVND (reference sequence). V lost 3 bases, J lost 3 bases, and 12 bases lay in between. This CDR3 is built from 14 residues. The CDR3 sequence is CASSIRTGDYEQYF. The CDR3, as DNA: TGTGCCAGTAGTATCCGAACAGGTGACTACGAGCAGTACTTC.

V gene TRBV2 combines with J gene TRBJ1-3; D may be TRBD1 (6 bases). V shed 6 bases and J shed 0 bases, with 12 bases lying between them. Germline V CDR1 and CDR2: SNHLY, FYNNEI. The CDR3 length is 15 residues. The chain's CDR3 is CASSPDSFSGNTIYF. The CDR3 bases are TGTGCCAGCAGCCCGGACAGTTTCTCTGGAAACACCATATATTTT.

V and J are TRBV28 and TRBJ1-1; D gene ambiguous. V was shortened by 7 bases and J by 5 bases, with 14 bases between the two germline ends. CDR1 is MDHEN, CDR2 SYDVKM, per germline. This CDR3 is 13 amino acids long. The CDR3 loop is CASMGSWRTEAFF. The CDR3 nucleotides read TGTGCCAGCATGGGTTCTTGGAGGACTGAAGCTTTCTTT.

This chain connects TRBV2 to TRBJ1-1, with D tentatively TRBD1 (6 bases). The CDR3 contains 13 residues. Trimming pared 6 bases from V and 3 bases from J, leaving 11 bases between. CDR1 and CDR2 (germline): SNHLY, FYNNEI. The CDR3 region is CASSVTGYTEAFF. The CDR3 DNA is TGTGCCAGCAGCGTTACAGGGTACACTGAAGCTTTCTTT.

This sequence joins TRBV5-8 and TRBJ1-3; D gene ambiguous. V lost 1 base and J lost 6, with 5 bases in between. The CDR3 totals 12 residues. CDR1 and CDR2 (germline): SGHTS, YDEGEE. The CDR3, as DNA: TGTGCCAGCAGCTTGCAAGTAAACACCATATATTTT. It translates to CASSLQVNTIYF.

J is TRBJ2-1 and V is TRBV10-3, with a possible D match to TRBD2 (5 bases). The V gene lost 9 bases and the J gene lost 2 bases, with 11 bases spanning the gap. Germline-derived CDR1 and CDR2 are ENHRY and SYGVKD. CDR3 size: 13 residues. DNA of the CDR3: TGTGCCATATCCGGGGTTACCTACAATGAGCAGTTCTTC. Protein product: CAISGVTYNEQFF.

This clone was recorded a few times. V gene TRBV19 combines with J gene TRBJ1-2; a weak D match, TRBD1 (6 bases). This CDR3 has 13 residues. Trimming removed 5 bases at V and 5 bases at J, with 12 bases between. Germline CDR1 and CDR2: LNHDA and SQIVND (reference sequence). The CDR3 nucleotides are TGTGCCAGTAGTCGACAGGAGCGATATGGCTACACCTTC. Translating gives CASSRQERYGYTF.

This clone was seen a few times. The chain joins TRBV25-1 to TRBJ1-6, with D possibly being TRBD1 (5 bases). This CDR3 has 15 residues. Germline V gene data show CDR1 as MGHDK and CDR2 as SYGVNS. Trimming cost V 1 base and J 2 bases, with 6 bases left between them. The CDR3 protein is CASSESDTYNSPLHF. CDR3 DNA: TGTGCCAGCAGTGAATCGGACACCTATAATTCACCCCTCCACTTT.

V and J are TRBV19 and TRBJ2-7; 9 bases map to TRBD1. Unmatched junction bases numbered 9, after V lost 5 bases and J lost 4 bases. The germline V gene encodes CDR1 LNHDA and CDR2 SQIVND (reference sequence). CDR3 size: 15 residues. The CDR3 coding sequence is TGTGCCAGTAGTCCTCCGGGACAGGGCCTATACGAGCAGTACTTC. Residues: CASSPPGQGLYEQYF.

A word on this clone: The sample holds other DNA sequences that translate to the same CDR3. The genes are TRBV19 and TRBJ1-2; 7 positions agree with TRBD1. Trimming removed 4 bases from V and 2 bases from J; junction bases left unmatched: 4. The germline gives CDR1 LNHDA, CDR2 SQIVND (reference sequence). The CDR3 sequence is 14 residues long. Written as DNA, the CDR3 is TGTGCCAGTAGTACGAGGGACAGAAACTATGGCTACACCTTC. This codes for CASSTRDRNYGYTF.

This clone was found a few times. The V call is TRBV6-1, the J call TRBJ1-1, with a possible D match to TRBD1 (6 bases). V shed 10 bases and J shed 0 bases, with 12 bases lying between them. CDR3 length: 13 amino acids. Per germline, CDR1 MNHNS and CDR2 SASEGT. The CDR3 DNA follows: TGTGCCACCAGACAGGACTTGAACACTGAAGCTTTCTTT. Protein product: CATRQDLNTEAFF.

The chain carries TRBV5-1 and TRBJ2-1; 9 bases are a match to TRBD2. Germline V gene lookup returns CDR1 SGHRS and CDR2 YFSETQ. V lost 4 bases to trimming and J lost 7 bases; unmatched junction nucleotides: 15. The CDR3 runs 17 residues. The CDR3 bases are TGCGCCAGCAGCCCATCCGGGACTAGCTTTCTTTCAAATGAGCAGTTCTTC. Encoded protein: CASSPSGTSFLSNEQFF.